This T cell receptor beta chain comes out of a study of T cell repertoires in cytomegalovirus infection. About the study: Shared public TCR beta signatures pointed to both CMV infection and a matching HLA type.

With V trimmed by 4 bases and J by 5 bases, 10 bases remained unmatched. The CDR3 has 15 amino acids. The germline V gene has CDR1 MNHEY and CDR2 SVGEGT. In regard to this clonotype: Its antigen is not known.

TCRdb used MiXCR to reprocess the reads, holding one entry per CDR3 protein. The sample has some 70,000 distinct CDR3 sequences; 20% to 25% are singletons. The TCR sequence derives from a human donor in good health (CMV status not recorded). Some clones in this sample may be carry-over from other donors' samples. The rearrangement links TRBV6-2 or TRBV6-3 to TRBJ2-5; 7 bases are shared with TRBD1. Sequencing was performed on PBMCs, sequenced either directly or after in vitro stimulation (not recorded which). The CDR3 spells CASSSRQGRRETQYF. In DNA, the CDR3 is TGTGCCAGCAGTTCACGACAGGGCCGAAGGGAGACCCAGTACTTC.